The 10 T cell receptor beta chains in this list originate from one sample, sequenced in a study of T cell responses to AZD1222 COVID-19 vaccine. Libraries were prepared by immunoSEQ multiplex PCR; TCRdb keeps only in-frame clonotypes and omits some of them. Here the sample spans under 200,000 clones, 85% to 95% being singletons. This material consisted of peripheral blood, taken 28 days after the second dose of the MenACWY control vaccine. The origin of the receptors is an adult who received the MenACWY meningococcal vaccine as a control.

CDR3 loop: CATSEAGADTQYF. Written as DNA, the CDR3 is TGTGCCACCAGTGAGGCGGGAGCAGATACGCAGTATTTT. The chain employs TRBV24-1 and TRBJ2-3, with 7 bases fitting TRBD2. The CDR3 loop spans 13 amino acids. The germline CDR1 and CDR2 sequences are KGHDR and SFDVKD. Unmatched junction bases numbered 1, after V lost 4 bases and J lost 4 bases.

The chain has TRBV2 and TRBJ2-1; tentatively, D is TRBD2 (5 bases). The CDR3 length is 14 residues. In germline, CDR1 is SNHLY, CDR2 FYNNEI. V lost 4 bases to trimming and J lost 7 bases, with 14 bases between them. CDR3: CASSVEGLGNEQFF. The CDR3 DNA sequence: TGTGCCAGCAGTGTTGAGGGCCTGGGAAATGAGCAGTTCTTC.

This clone appeared once. This chain uses TRBV19 with TRBJ1-1; D not resolved. Germline CDR1 is LNHDA and CDR2 is SQIVND (reference sequence). This CDR3 is built from 14 residues. Between the trimmed V and J ends, which lost 0 bases and 1 base, there was a span of 6 bases. The CDR3 loop is CASSIDTANTEAFF. The CDR3 DNA sequence: TGTGCCAGTAGTATAGATACCGCGAACACTGAAGCTTTCTTT.

CDR3 in amino acids: CAWSVGGTVNTEAFF. The CDR3 DNA is TGTGCCTGGAGTGTTGGCGGGACAGTGAACACTGAAGCTTTCTTT. J is TRBJ1-1 and V is TRBV30; 7 bases fit TRBD1. Trimming cost V 0 bases and J 0 bases; bases outside gene matches: 4. The CDR3 contains 15 residues. Per the germline V gene, CDR1 is GTSNPN and CDR2 is SVGIG (reference sequence).

This sequence joins TRBV7-8 and TRBJ1-1; D is possibly TRBD1 (6 bases). CDR1 SGHVS and CDR2 FQNEAQ come from the germline V gene. The CDR3 sequence is 15 residues long. V lost 2 bases to trimming and J lost 10 bases, with 20 bases between them. This CDR3 is CASSLQGAGFRGAFF. The CDR3 DNA is TGTGCCAGCAGCTTACAAGGGGCGGGGTTCAGGGGAGCTTTCTTT.

This chain joins TRBV19 and TRBJ1-1; 7 bases are a match to TRBD1. The CDR3 covers 14 residues. Germline V gene lookup returns CDR1 LNHDA and CDR2 SQIVND (reference sequence). With V trimmed by 4 bases and J by 0 bases, 2 bases remained unmatched. The CDR3 DNA reads as TGTGCCAGTAGTACGACAGGGATGAACACTGAAGCTTTCTTT. Translated: CASSTTGMNTEAFF.

The chain recombines TRBV30 with TRBJ1-4, with TRBD1 matching over 7 bases. CDR3 length: 15 residues. Germline V lookup: CDR1 GTSNPN, CDR2 SVGIG (reference sequence). V lost 0 bases, J lost 10 bases, and 11 bases stayed unmatched. The CDR3 reads CAWSVRRGRSGKLFF. Written as DNA, the CDR3 is TGTGCCTGGAGTGTACGGAGGGGGCGTTCAGGAAAACTGTTTTTT.

The V call is TRBV5-1, the J call TRBJ2-1; perhaps TRBD2 as D (6 bases). Trimming took off 2 bases at V and 12 bases at J, with 9 bases between the two ends. The length of the CDR3 is 11 residues. Germline values: CDR1 SGHRS, CDR2 YFSETQ. CDR3 in DNA: TGCGCCAGCAGCTTCGGGAGCGGGCAGTTCTTC. Residues: CASSFGSGQFF. Filled out from reference TRBV5-1 and TRBJ2-1, the complete variable domain reads KAGVTQTPRYLIKTRGQQVTLSCSPISGHRSVSWYQQTPGQGLQFLFEYFSETQRNKGNFPGRFSGRQFSNSRSEMNVSTLELGDSALYLCASSFGSGQFFGPGTRLTVL.

V is TRBV18 and J is TRBJ2-2, with 10 positions matching TRBD1. Per the germline V gene, CDR1 is KGHSH and CDR2 is LQKENI. The CDR3 contains 19 residues. The trim removed 2 bases at V and 6 bases at J, leaving 15 bases unmatched. As DNA, the CDR3 is TGTGCCAGCTCACCAAACGTCCGGGACAGGGGTTCCCCCCCCGGGGAGCTGTTTTTT. Translated, it gives CASSPNVRDRGSPPGELFF.

This clone was counted a few times. This chain links TRBV9 with TRBJ2-7, with D possibly TRBD2 on 6 matching bases. With 1 base removed from V and 3 bases from J, the gap between germline ends came to 8 bases. CDR1 SGDLS and CDR2 YYNGEE come from the germline V gene. The CDR3 totals 13 residues. The CDR3 nucleotides are TGTGCCAGCAGCGTAAGGGACTTCTACGAGCAGTACTTC. This translates into CASSVRDFYEQYF. Full variable domain (outside the CDR3, taken from reference TRBV9 and TRBJ2-7): DSGVTQTPKHLITATGQRVTLRCSPRSGDLSVYWYQQSLDQGLQFLIQYYNGEERAKGNILERFSAQQFPDLHSELNLSSLELGDSALYFCASSVRDFYEQYFGPGTRLTVT.